This record looks at one T cell receptor (beta chain) sequence and its context. Antigen unknown. Libraries were prepared by immunoSEQ multiplex PCR; TCRdb keeps only in-frame clonotypes and omits some of them. This repertoire shows about 39,000 clones, just over 85% found once; its top ten account for roughly a quarter. The sample is drawn from a study of T cell responses to AZD1222 COVID-19 vaccine. Whole-study results and caveats: Baseline antibody screening turned up just six seropositive AZD1222 recipients. Unmutated variant regions are reportedly the target of nearly half of TCRs that are spike-specific.

Trimming cost V 0 bases and J 4 bases, with 9 bases left between them. The germline V gene encodes CDR1 GTSNPN and CDR2 SVGIG (reference sequence). CDR3 size: 13 residues. The receptor comes from an adult who received the MenACWY meningococcal vaccine as a control. V gene TRBV30 combines with J gene TRBJ1-1; D is possibly TRBD1 (6 bases). The sample in question was peripheral blood, obtained 28 days after the second dose of the MenACWY control vaccine. In nucleotides, the CDR3 is TGTGCCTGGAGTGTATCGGGGGCCACTGAAGCTTTCTTT. Its protein is CAWSVSGATEAFF.